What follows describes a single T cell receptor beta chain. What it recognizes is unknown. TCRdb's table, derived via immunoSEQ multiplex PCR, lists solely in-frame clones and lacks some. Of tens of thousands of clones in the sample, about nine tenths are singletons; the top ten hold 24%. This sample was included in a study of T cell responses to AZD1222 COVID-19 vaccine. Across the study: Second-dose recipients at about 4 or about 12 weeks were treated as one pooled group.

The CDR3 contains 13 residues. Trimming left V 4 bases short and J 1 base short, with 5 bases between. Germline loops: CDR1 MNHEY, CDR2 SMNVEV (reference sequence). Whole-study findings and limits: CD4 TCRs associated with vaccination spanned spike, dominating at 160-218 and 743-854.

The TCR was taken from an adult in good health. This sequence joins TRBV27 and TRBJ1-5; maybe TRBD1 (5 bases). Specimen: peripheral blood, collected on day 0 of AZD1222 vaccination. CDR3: CASSSGSNQPQHF. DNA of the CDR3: TGTGCCAGCAGTTCAGGGAGCAATCAGCCCCAGCATTTT.